One and the same sample provided the 12 T cell receptor beta chains below, sequenced in a study of neoadjuvant anti-PD-1 for oral cavity cancer. Method: immunoSEQ multiplex PCR; TCRdb's copy keeps in-frame clones and lacks some. This sample has 18,000 or so clones, with roughly 72% found just once. The sample here was PBMCs, taken before nivolumab (anti-PD-1) treatment. These receptors originate from a person aged 35-80 years with oral cavity squamous cell carcinoma.

V usage is TRBV25-1 and J usage is TRBJ2-1, with TRBD1 matching 9 bases. The V gene's germline CDR1 is MGHDK and CDR2 SYGVNS. There are 13 residues in the CDR3. J lost 9 bases, V lost 6 bases, and 6 bases had no gene match. CDR3 nucleotides: TGTGCCAGCAGGAGGGTACAGGGGGCTGAGCAGTTCTTC. Translation gives CASRRVQGAEQFF.

The chain joins TRBV9 to TRBJ2-1, with 7 bases lining up with TRBD2. The CDR3 runs 16 residues. CDR1 and CDR2 from the germline V gene are SGDLS and YYNGEE. V was pared by 4 bases and J by 0 bases, with 7 bases of the junction left unmatched. CDR3 DNA: TGTGCCAGCAGCCGGGGGGACGCGAGCTCCTACAATGAGCAGTTCTTC. Its translation is CASSRGDASSYNEQFF. The whole variable domain, filled in from reference TRBV9 and TRBJ2-1, reads DSGVTQTPKHLITATGQRVTLRCSPRSGDLSVYWYQQSLDQGLQFLIQYYNGEERAKGNILERFSAQQFPDLHSELNLSSLELGDSALYFCASSRGDASSYNEQFFGPGTRLTVL.

V is TRBV4-1 and J is TRBJ2-6; TRBD2 aligns across 8 bases. CDR1 MGHRA and CDR2 YSYEKL come from the germline V gene. The V gene end was trimmed by 3 bases and the J gene end by 2 bases; junction bases not matched to a gene: 12. The CDR3 covers 19 residues. In DNA form, the CDR3 reads TGCGCCAGCAGCCACCCAAGCCAGCGGGAGAGGACTGGGGCCAACGTCCTGACTTTC. Translating gives CASSHPSQRERTGANVLTF.

The chain is built from TRBV5-6 and TRBJ1-1; D is possibly TRBD1 (6 bases). The CDR3 has 15 amino acids. Germline V gene sequence: CDR1 SGHDT, CDR2 YYEEEE. The V end was cut by 4 bases, the J end by 7 bases, with 20 bases between. The CDR3 region has the DNA TGTGCCAGCAGCCCCTCTGGAGGACAGAACCGTGAAGCTTTCTTT. Translating gives CASSPSGGQNREAFF.

This clone was found a few times. J is TRBJ2-2 and V is TRBV5-1; 8 positions match TRBD1. J lost 0 bases, V lost 1 base, and 2 bases had no gene match. Germline lookup yields CDR1 SGHRS and CDR2 YFSETQ. The CDR3 is made up of 16 amino acids. In nucleotides, the CDR3 is TGCGCCAGCAGCTTGCGGACAGGGACGAACACCGGGGAGCTGTTTTTT. Its protein is CASSLRTGTNTGELFF.

V is TRBV10-3 and J is TRBJ2-1; 10 bases line up with TRBD1. This CDR3 is 15 amino acids long. Germline V CDR1 and CDR2: ENHRY, SYGVKD. The trim removed 3 bases at V and 4 bases at J, leaving 3 bases unmatched. CDR3 in amino acids: CAISDRTGGYNEQFF. The CDR3 DNA reads TGTGCCATCAGTGACCGGACAGGGGGTTACAATGAGCAGTTCTTC.

The chain carries TRBV16 and TRBJ1-1; D might be TRBD1 (5 bases). The CDR3 has 13 amino acids. V gave up 5 bases and J gave up 11 bases, with 18 bases separating them. CDR1 and CDR2 from the germline V gene are KGHSY and FQNENV. CDR3 protein: CASSASRGGEAFF. CDR3 DNA: TGTGCCAGCAGCGCTTCCCGCGGGGGGGAGGCTTTCTTT.

This clone was seen a handful of times. The CDR3: CASSEARTRGQPQHF. CDR3 nucleotide sequence: TGTGCCAGCAGTGAAGCGCGGACACGGGGGCAGCCCCAGCATTTT. The gene calls are TRBV6-1 and TRBJ1-5; possibly TRBD1 for D (5 bases). Trimming took off 0 bases at V and 7 bases at J, with 13 bases between the two ends. CDR1 MNHNS and CDR2 SASEGT come from the germline V gene. The CDR3 runs 15 residues.

By sample share, this clone is medium-sized. This chain connects TRBV7-9 to TRBJ1-1, with TRBD1 as a possible D gene (5 bases). V lost 8 bases and J lost 0, with 10 bases in between. CDR3 size: 13 residues. Germline lookup yields CDR1 SEHNR and CDR2 FQNEAQ (reference sequence). CDR3 protein: CASDAGMNTEAFF. The CDR3 region has the DNA TGTGCCAGCGACGCAGGGATGAACACTGAAGCTTTCTTT.

This chain joins TRBV29-1 and TRBJ2-7; the D gene is possibly TRBD1 (5 bases). V was trimmed by 5 bases and J by 3 bases, leaving 8 bases between them. Germline CDR1 and CDR2: SQVTM and ANQGSEA. The CDR3 loop spans 11 amino acids. CDR3 in amino acids: CSVSRDYEQYF. In nucleotides, the CDR3 is TGCAGCGTTTCCAGGGACTACGAGCAGTACTTC.

This chain uses TRBV6-1 with TRBJ2-3; D remains ambiguous. From germline, CDR1 is MNHNS and CDR2 SASEGT. Trimming shortened V by 7 bases and J by 4 bases, and 9 bases separated the two germline ends. The CDR3 is made up of 12 amino acids. The CDR3 coding sequence is TGTGCCAGCAACGTTGGGGCAGATACGCAGTATTTT. Translation: CASNVGADTQYF.

The chain recombines TRBV7-9 with TRBJ1-1; 7 positions agree with TRBD1. This CDR3 comprises 12 residues. V gave up 5 bases and J gave up 7 bases; unmatched junction bases: 4. In germline, CDR1 is SEHNR, CDR2 FQNEAQ (reference sequence). CDR3 DNA: TGTGCCAGCAGCAGACAGGGCTTTGAAGCTTTCTTT. Translated, it gives CASSRQGFEAFF.